The following is a TCR beta chain sequence with its context. Trimming stripped 3 bases from V and 0 bases from J, with 10 bases between. Germline V gene sequence: CDR1 SGDLS, CDR2 YYNGEE. The CDR3 loop spans 15 amino acids. This entry is derived from a study of shared clonotypes between healthy human individuals. Study information: The study enrolled a couple of women and three men aged 18 to 49.

Deep level was the assay's run setting. Genomic DNA belonging to each subset was distributed in equal measure over several immunoSEQ plates. Spread over ten immunoSEQ deep assay plates, unsorted PBMC DNA underwent sequencing. Assay used: immunoSEQ multiplex PCR; TCRdb lists only in-frame clones, some missing. In the table there are 400,000 to 600,000 clones, roughly 85% of which are singletons. This clonotype originated in a woman aged 40 to 50 in good health. Some clones in this sample may be carry-over from other donors' samples. Sequences were obtained from PBMCs. V is TRBV9 and J is TRBJ2-1; TRBD1 or TRBD2 may be the D gene (6 bases each). CDR3 amino acids: CASSAPGASYNEQFF. Written as DNA, the CDR3 is TGTGCCAGCAGCGCGCCGGGGGCCTCCTACAATGAGCAGTTCTTC.